Shown below are 31 T cell receptor beta chains from a single sample sequenced in a study of PD-1 blockade in classical Hodgkin lymphoma. Time point here: cycle 4 day 1 (C4D1), after five to seven weeks of nivolumab. Each patient relapsed following autologous stem cell transplantation, and prior brentuximab vedotin exposure differed. Magnetic negative selection served to purify CD4+ T cells out of PBMCs that had been thawed. Measured with immunoSEQ multiplex PCR; TCRdb has only the in-frame clones, and not every one. Of about 27,000 clones listed, about 85% are singletons. Sample: CD4+ T cells from blood, taken before the fourth cycle of nivolumab. All receptors come from a human donor with classical Hodgkin lymphoma.

This chain uses TRBV19 with TRBJ1-1; D is unresolved. The CDR3 sequence is 14 residues long. V lost 3 bases to trimming and J lost 1 base, with 9 bases between them. Germline CDR1 is LNHDA and CDR2 is SQIVND (reference sequence). The CDR3 nucleotides read TGTGCCAGTAGTATTCGGCCAGAGAACACTGAAGCTTTCTTT. It yields the protein CASSIRPENTEAFF.

The chain couples TRBV11-2 to TRBJ2-1; D remains unclear. Germline CDR1 SGHAT, CDR2 FQNNGV. CDR3 length: 12 amino acids. V gave up 2 bases and J gave up 8 bases, with 7 bases separating them. The CDR3, as DNA: TGTGCCAGCAGCTTATTCCGCGATGAGCAGTTCTTC. This translates into CASSLFRDEQFF.

The CDR3 sequence: CASRGAEYGYTF. In DNA form, the CDR3 reads TGTGCCAGCAGGGGGGCGGAATATGGCTACACCTTC. The J gene is TRBJ1-2, the V gene TRBV6-1; TRBD1 is a possible D gene (6 bases). Germline CDR1 MNHNS, CDR2 SASEGT. CDR3 length: 12 residues. V lost 6 bases and J 5 bases, leaving 10 bases between the germline ends.

This chain connects TRBV6-5 to TRBJ1-2; 7 bases are shared with TRBD1. Germline CDR1 reads MNHEY; CDR2 reads SVGAGI. The V gene end was trimmed by 6 bases and the J gene end by 3 bases; junction bases not matched to a gene: 4. The CDR3 is 13 amino acids. The CDR3 nucleotides are TGTGCCAGCAGCATCGACAGGGACTATGGCTACACCTTC. Amino acids: CASSIDRDYGYTF.

The chain employs TRBV6-1 and TRBJ2-3; 9 bases line up with TRBD2. The trim removed 2 bases at V and 2 bases at J, leaving 2 bases unmatched. The CDR3 loop spans 15 amino acids. Per germline, CDR1 MNHNS and CDR2 SASEGT. The CDR3 reads CASSELAGLTDTQYF. In DNA form, the CDR3 reads TGTGCCAGCAGTGAACTAGCGGGACTCACAGATACGCAGTATTTT.

V gene TRBV5-1 combines with J gene TRBJ1-1; 7 bases map to TRBD1. The CDR3 runs 15 residues. Trimming took 3 bases from V and 3 from J; bases not matched to a gene: 8. CDR1 and CDR2 from the germline V gene are SGHRS and YFSETQ. CDR3 DNA: TGCGCCAGCAGCTCGTCTGACAGGGCGTACACTGAAGCTTTCTTT. Protein: CASSSSDRAYTEAFF.

This clone was observed a handful of times. This sequence joins TRBV6-1 and TRBJ2-5, with D possibly matching TRBD1 (6 bases). CDR3 length equals 14 residues. V lost 6 bases, J lost 1 base, and 12 bases lay in between. In germline, CDR1 is MNHNS, CDR2 SASEGT. CDR3 sequence: CASSSWGPQETQYF. The CDR3 region has the DNA TGTGCCAGCAGCTCCTGGGGGCCCCAAGAGACCCAGTACTTC.

The chain links TRBV27 to TRBJ1-1, with D possibly being TRBD1 (5 bases). Trimming removed 5 bases from V and 0 bases from J, with 19 bases in between. The CDR3 runs 17 residues. Germline values: CDR1 MNHEY, CDR2 SMNVEV (reference sequence). The CDR3 DNA sequence: TGTGCCAGCAGTCCCCGCAGGGCGGGGGGGGTGAACACTGAAGCTTTCTTT. Protein: CASSPRRAGGVNTEAFF.

This clone was counted once. The chain joins TRBV28 to TRBJ2-4, with 10 bases identical to TRBD1. Germline CDR1 and CDR2: MDHEN and SYDVKM. After removal of 4 bases from V and 1 base from J, the junction contained 4 bases not matched to a gene. CDR3 length equals 16 residues. DNA of the CDR3: TGTGCCAGCAGTTCAGGGGGACAGGGGGCCAAAAACATTCAGTACTTC. Translating gives CASSSGGQGAKNIQYF.

V gene TRBV27 combines with J gene TRBJ2-1; 13 bases are shared with TRBD2. Trimming cost V 6 bases and J 3 bases; bases outside gene matches: 14. Germline-derived CDR1 and CDR2 are MNHEY and SMNVEV (reference sequence). The CDR3 is 19 residues long. CDR3 sequence (DNA): TGTGCCAGCAGAGAACGGGTAACTAGCGGGAGGGCCGGCTACAATGAGCAGTTCTTC. Protein: CASRERVTSGRAGYNEQFF.

This CDR3 is CASSPTGGSSGNTIYF. The CDR3 region has the DNA TGTGCCAGCTCACCTACAGGGGGATCCTCTGGAAACACCATATATTTT. The chain joins TRBV18 to TRBJ1-3; TRBD1 agrees at 8 bases. V was pared by 3 bases and J by 0 bases, with 4 bases of the junction left unmatched. Germline V gives CDR1 KGHSH, CDR2 LQKENI. The CDR3 spans 16 residues.

V and J are TRBV6-1 and TRBJ2-7; D possibly corresponds to TRBD2 (6 bases). The CDR3 runs 12 residues. Germline CDR1 and CDR2: MNHNS and SASEGT. Trimming took off 4 bases at V and 7 bases at J, with 11 bases between the two ends. CDR3 amino acids: CASSVLSGEQYF. The CDR3 DNA sequence: TGTGCCAGCAGTGTACTTAGCGGAGAGCAGTACTTC.

This chain joins TRBV7-2 and TRBJ2-3; 8 bases map to TRBD1. V was clipped by 5 bases and J by 2 bases; unmatched bases: 12. The germline gives CDR1 SGHTA, CDR2 FQGNSA. The length of the CDR3 is 17 residues. The CDR3 DNA follows: TGTGCCAGCAGCCTAGGACAGGGTCTACTGAACACAGATACGCAGTATTTT. As protein: CASSLGQGLLNTDTQYF. Full variable domain (missing parts from reference TRBV7-2 and TRBJ2-3): GAGVSQSPSNKVTEKGKDVELRCDPISGHTALYWYRQSLGQGLEFLIYFQGNSAPDKSGLPSDRFSAERTGGSVSTLTIQRTQQEDSAVYLCASSLGQGLLNTDTQYFGPGTRLTVL.

V is TRBV6-1 and J is TRBJ1-2; 8 bases agree with TRBD1. This CDR3 region has 12 residues. CDR1 MNHNS and CDR2 SASEGT come from the germline V gene. V gave up 6 bases and J gave up 7 bases; unmatched junction bases: 4. In DNA form, the CDR3 reads TGTGCCAGCAGGGACAGGGTTCGTGGCTACACCTTC. Translation: CASRDRVRGYTF.

The chain employs TRBV5-1 and TRBJ2-3; 7 bases are a match to TRBD1. The germline CDR1 and CDR2 sequences are SGHRS and YFSETQ. V lost 2 bases and J lost 0; bases outside the gene matches: 6. CDR3 length: 16 residues. The CDR3 sequence is CASSFRQGGSTDTQYF. CDR3 in DNA: TGCGCCAGCAGCTTCCGACAGGGCGGCAGCACAGATACGCAGTATTTT.

This rearrangement joins TRBV30 to TRBJ1-1; D unresolved. The V end lost 6 bases, the J end lost 4 bases, and 15 bases lay between the germline ends. Looked up from germline, CDR1 is GTSNPN and CDR2 is SVGIG (reference sequence). CDR3 length: 13 amino acids. The chain's CDR3 is CACNRLGPTEAFF. DNA of the CDR3: TGTGCCTGCAACCGACTCGGACCCACTGAAGCTTTCTTT. The full variable domain, with the rest looked up from reference TRBV30 and TRBJ1-1, is SQTIHQWPATLVQPVGSPLSLECTVEGTSNPNLYWYRQAAGRGLQLLFYSVGIGQISSEVPQNLSASRPQDRQFILSSKKLLLSDSGFYLCACNRLGPTEAFFGQGTRLTVV.

V is TRBV6-5 and J is TRBJ2-7; D is undetermined. Per germline, CDR1 MNHEY and CDR2 SVGAGI. V lost 5 bases to trimming and J lost 1 base, with 15 bases between them. The CDR3 sequence is 15 residues long. In DNA form, the CDR3 reads TGTGCCAGCAGTAATAAGGGCCTCATTTCCTACGAGCAGTACTTC. Translated, it gives CASSNKGLISYEQYF.

The CDR3 DNA is TGCAGCGTGGGGAGGGAGAGGACAATCCAGACCCAGTACTTC. This codes for CSVGRERTIQTQYF. This chain connects TRBV29-1 to TRBJ2-5; 7 nucleotides match TRBD2. The CDR3 contains 14 residues. Germline values: CDR1 SQVTM, CDR2 ANQGSEA. The trim removed 6 bases at V and 6 bases at J, leaving 13 bases unmatched.

The rearrangement joins TRBV11-2 to TRBJ2-1, with TRBD1 as a possible D gene (6 bases). Between the trimmed V and J ends, which lost 5 bases and 4 bases, there was a span of 12 bases. Per germline, CDR1 SGHAT and CDR2 FQNNGV. The CDR3 sequence is 14 residues long. The DNA of the CDR3 is TGTGCCAGCAGCCACCGGGACACATACAATGAGCAGTTCTTC. Residues: CASSHRDTYNEQFF.

This chain joins TRBV30 and TRBJ1-3; 7 nucleotides align to TRBD1. The germline V gene has CDR1 GTSNPN and CDR2 SVGIG (reference sequence). V lost 0 bases, J lost 5 bases, and 7 bases stayed unmatched. This CDR3 spans 15 amino acids. The chain's CDR3 is CAWSVLTGLRNTIYF. DNA of the CDR3: TGTGCCTGGAGTGTACTGACAGGGCTGAGAAACACCATATATTTT.

V and J are TRBV6-5 and TRBJ2-7; maybe TRBD2 (5 bases). The germline CDR1 and CDR2 sequences are MNHEY and SVGAGI. CDR3 size: 15 residues. Deletions cut 0 bases from V and 3 bases from J, with 12 bases between. The CDR3 reads CASSYSYGENYEQYF. The CDR3 DNA is TGTGCCAGCAGTTACTCTTACGGGGAGAACTACGAGCAGTACTTC.

This clone was counted a single time. The rearrangement uses TRBV19 and TRBJ1-2; 8 bases agree with TRBD1. The length of the CDR3 is 15 residues. With V trimmed by 4 bases and J by 4 bases, 8 bases remained unmatched. CDR1 and CDR2 (germline): LNHDA, SQIVND (reference sequence). CDR3 in DNA: TGTGCCAGTAGTAAAGGACTTGGGACAGGCTATGGCTACACCTTC. It translates to CASSKGLGTGYGYTF.

V is TRBV5-8 and J is TRBJ2-7; D remains unclear. The germline V and J ends were trimmed by 0 bases and 6 bases, with 10 bases remaining between them. CDR3 size: 13 residues. Per germline, CDR1 SGHTS and CDR2 YDEGEE. In nucleotides, the CDR3 is TGTGCCAGCAGCTTGGTTGTGGGCGGCGAGCAGTACTTC. Translated: CASSLVVGGEQYF.

This clone appeared once. The V call is TRBV7-2, the J call TRBJ2-3; 11 bases map to TRBD2. J lost 6 bases, V lost 1 base, and 6 bases had no gene match. Looked up from germline, CDR1 is SGHTA and CDR2 is FQGNSA. The CDR3 covers 16 residues. The CDR3 sequence: CASSLDLAGGSDTQYF. The DNA of the CDR3 is TGTGCCAGCAGCTTAGATCTAGCGGGGGGATCTGATACGCAGTATTTT.

This sequence joins TRBV1 and TRBJ2-7. TRBV1 is noted as a pseudogene. This CDR3 has 13 amino acids. CDR3: CTSSLEGTGEQYF. The CDR3 nucleotides are TGCACCAGCAGCCTCGAGGGGACGGGGGAGCAGTACTTC.

V and J are TRBV19 and TRBJ1-5; maybe TRBD1 (6 bases). CDR3 size: 13 residues. Germline V gene sequence: CDR1 LNHDA, CDR2 SQIVND (reference sequence). V was pared by 6 bases and J by 4 bases, with 10 bases between. DNA of the CDR3: TGTGCCAGTAGGCACAGGGCGAATCAGCCCCAGCATTTT. This translates into CASRHRANQPQHF.

This rearrangement joins TRBV25-1 to TRBJ2-7; D gene ambiguous. This CDR3 is built from 13 residues. With 5 bases removed from V and 0 bases from J, the gap between germline ends came to 8 bases. Germline V gene lookup returns CDR1 MGHDK and CDR2 SYGVNS. The CDR3 region has the DNA TGTGCCAGCAGTCGTGTTAGCTCCTACGAGCAGTACTTC. Its protein is CASSRVSSYEQYF.

This sequence joins TRBV29-1 and TRBJ2-3, with D possibly being TRBD1 (9 bases). CDR1 SQVTM and CDR2 ANQGSEA come from the germline V gene. CDR3 length equals 15 residues. The germline V and J ends were trimmed by 0 bases and 4 bases, with 14 bases remaining between them. The CDR3 loop reads CSVEDSGTGSDTQYF. CDR3 DNA sequence: TGCAGCGTTGAAGATAGCGGGACAGGGTCAGATACGCAGTATTTT.

The chain joins TRBV7-2 to TRBJ2-3, with 8 bases that match TRBD2. CDR1 is SGHTA, CDR2 FQGNSA, per germline. The CDR3 runs to 15 residues. The V and J ends lost 6 bases and 2 bases, in that order; junction bases with no gene match: 7. The DNA of the CDR3 is TGTGCCAGCAGTCGACAGACTAGCGCCACAGATACGCAGTATTTT. Translated: CASSRQTSATDTQYF.

The chain carries TRBV7-6 and TRBJ1-5, with D maybe TRBD1 (6 bases). Trimming cost V 3 bases and J 5 bases, with 14 bases left between them. Germline lookup yields CDR1 SGHVS and CDR2 FNYEAQ. CDR3 size: 15 residues. The CDR3 nucleotides read TGTGCCAGCAGCTTGGATACAGGGACTTATCAGCCCCAGCATTTT. Protein product: CASSLDTGTYQPQHF.

This chain links TRBV29-1 with TRBJ2-3, with 8 bases that match TRBD2. The CDR3 sequence is 14 residues long. Germline V gene sequence: CDR1 SQVTM, CDR2 ANQGSEA. With 4 bases clipped from V and 2 bases from J, the junction kept 5 bases outside the gene matches. The CDR3 region has the DNA TGCAGCGTTGGGGGACTAGAGGACACAGATACGCAGTATTTT. Translation: CSVGGLEDTDTQYF.